What follows describes a single T cell receptor beta chain. Its antigen remains unidentified. No base qualities exist here, and no much larger clone lies one base off it. For the CD8 naive samples, CD45RO-negative cells were positively selected for CCR7, yielding a CD45RA+CCR7+ population from which TemRA cells were excluded. The donors were healthy, HIV-negative adults who had no recently reported acute infections or vaccinations. Every donor was a Caucasian adult living in Nashville, Tennessee, USA. Blood was obtained by leukapheresis, after which PBMCs were separated by Ficoll-Histopaque density gradient centrifugation and cryopreserved in liquid nitrogen vapor phase. Analytical flow cytometry was used to check the purity and quantity of each magnetically sorted T cell population. From each sorted fraction, genomic DNA was isolated and quantified by UV absorbance on a Nanodrop 2000c. This sample was included in a study of shared clonotypes between healthy human individuals (dated by TCRdb to about 2020). A note on the overall study: The cohort comprised a couple of women and a few men aged 18 to 49 years. Per donor, leukapheresis produced somewhere between about 0.85 and 9.5 billion PBMCs. To increase sequencing depth and limit assay-specific biases, different laboratories used diverse techniques to prepare libraries and sequence TCR repertoires. To estimate repertoire size and how much clonotype sharing occurs between individuals, the study deeply sequenced the blood TCR repertoires of several healthy adults. For each donor, CD4 naive and CD4 memory were each run on three plates, CD8 naive on two plates, and CD8 memory on one plate. Results and caveats for the whole study, not just this receptor: About 4.5% of naive CD4, roughly 3.5% of naive CD8, 2% to 2.5% of memory CD4, and 0.4% of memory CD8 clonotypes were shared across a handful of donors. The genetic and exposure-history diversity represented was limited by the small number of donors. Sampling was restricted to blood, and TCR repertoires in tissue are likely to differ from TCR repertoires in blood. Incomplete sequencing was indicated by rarefaction of sorted-subset datasets, despite the large sequencing depth. Compared with non-shared clonotypes, the clonotypes found in all four sorted-subset donors had higher generation probabilities. Larger estimated clonotype richness was generally found for naive subsets than for memory subsets. Pairwise subsampling led to the expectation that sequencing depth would affect the degree of clonotype sharing among donors.

Using the deep immunoSEQ assay, multiplex PCR amplified TCR CDR3 regions from genomic DNA. Extracted genomic DNA from each cell subset was distributed evenly across all wells of several immunoSEQ 96-well plates, and each plate was treated as a replicate. For sorted subsets, each replicate PCR was loaded with about 0.2 ug genomic DNA, equivalent to 32,000 or so T cell genomes. The purified libraries were quantified using a Qubit 3.0 fluorometer, sized with a Bioanalyzer 2100, and then quantified again using the KAPA Library Quantification kit. Each immunoSEQ 96-well plate was sequenced on its own single-read 150-cycle Illumina NextSeq 550 flow cell. The published analysis was carried out like this. Because the immunoSEQ output included only junctional sequences and no quality scores, the filtering could not be the same as the filtering used for full-length reads. To assign V/J genes and CDR3, sequences were annotated using PyIR, a Python wrapper for IgBLAST v1.9, with IMGT germline references. Reads were removed for weak V/J assignments (E-value above 1e-6), missing CDR3, stop codons, out-of-frame junctions, or ambiguous translated residues. V3J clonotypes were defined by identical inferred V gene, J gene, and CDR3 amino acid sequence. The percentage overlap between two repertoires was calculated by dividing the number of shared unique clonotypes by the size of the smaller repertoire. Three approaches were used to assess repertoire richness: RTK rarefaction, the Chao1 estimator, and Recon v2.1 estimates of unobserved clonotypes. Generation probabilities were computed with OLGA for all TCRbeta clonotypes obtained by the gDNA method from a few donors. TCRdb's version of the immuneACCESS table is confined to in-frame rearrangements and falls short of the full clone set. An unresolved V gene accounts for under half of the shortfall where checked; the remainder is of unknown origin. V and J calls and clone size are copied from that table; D and trimming were computed from the DNA. Within this sample are about 680,000 clones, with just over 90% of them counted one time only. The leading ten clones occupy approximately 24% of the sample.

CDR1 and CDR2 were assigned from the germline V gene (reference sequence) as MNHEY and SMNVEV. V is pared back by 5 bases and J by 7 bases, with 15 bases lying between the germline termini. The CDR3, from cysteine to phenylalanine, totals 13 residues. The CDR3 DNA has 39 bases and is translated from base 1. The TCR originated in a man aged 25-45 years in good health. Specimen: naive CD8+ T cells sorted from blood. The sample's cell subset or site label, decoded: CD45RA+CCR7+. The chain employs TRBV27 and TRBJ2-7, with no confident D gene call. The CDR3 here reads CASSPLVGPEQYF. The sequence in DNA is TGTGCCAGCAGTCCACTGGTGGGCCCGGAGCAGTACTTC.